This T cell receptor beta chain was obtained from a study of cytomegalovirus exposure and HLA in healthy donors. Study-level results: HLA alleles showed associations with 15,000 to 20,000 TCR beta sequences in a later analysis, at a 0.05 false discovery rate.

In the PCR, 60 Vbeta and 13 Jbeta primers were used. The assay was immunoSEQ multiplex PCR, and TCRdb's table has in-frame clones only and misses some. The top ten hold around 5.5% of the sample, which has 81,000 or so clones, around two thirds seen once. Concerning this clone: Antigen: not known.

The CDR3 length is 16 residues. In germline, CDR1 is SGHAT, CDR2 FQDESV (reference sequence). V dropped 1 base and J dropped 4 bases, with 16 bases sitting between them. V is TRBV11-1 and J is TRBJ1-1; D gene unclear. Source material: PBMCs. The receptor's source is a woman aged 25-40 years in good health and CMV-seropositive. The CDR3 loop is CASSLGRWGSGTEAFF. The CDR3 nucleotides read TGTGCCAGCAGCTTAGGGAGGTGGGGTTCTGGCACTGAAGCTTTCTTT.